This paragraph covers one TCR beta chain sequence. The data belong to a study of tumor-infiltrating lymphocytes in localized non-small cell lung cancer. Only in-frame clones appear in the TCRdb table, and some are missing; sequencing was by immunoSEQ multiplex PCR. The sample lists fewer than 20,000 clones, 69% occurring once. This TCR was recovered from a human donor with non-small cell lung cancer. Input material: lung tumor tissue.

This CDR3 reads CASSLPDNEQFF. The CDR3 DNA reads TGTGCCAGCAGCTTACCCGACAATGAGCAGTTCTTC. The chain uses TRBV7-6 and TRBJ2-1; no clear D. Germline V gene lookup returns CDR1 SGHVS and CDR2 FNYEAQ. Trimming pared 2 bases from V and 5 bases from J, leaving 4 bases between. This CDR3 region has 12 residues.